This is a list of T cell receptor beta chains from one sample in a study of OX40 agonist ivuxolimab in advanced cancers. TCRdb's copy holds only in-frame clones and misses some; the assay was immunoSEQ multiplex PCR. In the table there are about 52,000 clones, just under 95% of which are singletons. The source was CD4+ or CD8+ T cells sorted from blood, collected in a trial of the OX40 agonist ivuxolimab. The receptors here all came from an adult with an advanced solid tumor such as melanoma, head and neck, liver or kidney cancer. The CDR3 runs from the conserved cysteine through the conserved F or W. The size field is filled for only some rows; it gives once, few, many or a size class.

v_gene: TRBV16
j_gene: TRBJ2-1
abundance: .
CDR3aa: CASSQWPLAGGHNEQFF

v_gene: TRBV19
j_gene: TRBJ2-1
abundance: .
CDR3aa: CASSIVRSSYNEQFF

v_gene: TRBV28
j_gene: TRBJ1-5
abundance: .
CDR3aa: CASRITGGPIISNQPQHF

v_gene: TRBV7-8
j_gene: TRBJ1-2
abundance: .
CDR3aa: CASSLEAENYGYTF

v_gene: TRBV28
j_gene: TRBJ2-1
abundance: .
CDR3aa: CASSLASYNEQFF

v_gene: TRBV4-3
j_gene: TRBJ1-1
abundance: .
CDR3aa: CASSLHVVSTVEAFF

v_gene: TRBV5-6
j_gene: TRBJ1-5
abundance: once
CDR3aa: CASSFYGRSNQPQHF

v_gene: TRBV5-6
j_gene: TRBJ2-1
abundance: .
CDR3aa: CASSWGVGSRYDEQFF

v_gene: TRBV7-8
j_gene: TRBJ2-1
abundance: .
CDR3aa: CASSPSGEQFF

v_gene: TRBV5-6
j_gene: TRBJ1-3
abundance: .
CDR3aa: CASRGDSGNTIYF

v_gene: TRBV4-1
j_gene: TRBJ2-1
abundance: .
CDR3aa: CASSQDSGTPYNEQFF

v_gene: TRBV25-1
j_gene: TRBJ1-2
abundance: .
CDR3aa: CASSGGTGFGYTF

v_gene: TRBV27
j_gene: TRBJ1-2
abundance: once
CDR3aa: CASSLSPSLYGYTF

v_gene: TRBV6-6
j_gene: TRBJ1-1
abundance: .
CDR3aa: CASSLGTNTEAFF

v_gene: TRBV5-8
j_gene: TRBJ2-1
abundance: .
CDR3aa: CASSSPGSGEQFF

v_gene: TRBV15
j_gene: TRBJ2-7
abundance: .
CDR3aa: CATSGLETGQREQYF

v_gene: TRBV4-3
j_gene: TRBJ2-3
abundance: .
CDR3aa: CASSQGGARKDTQYF

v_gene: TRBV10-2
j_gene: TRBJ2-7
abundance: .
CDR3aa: CASAPRGYEQYF

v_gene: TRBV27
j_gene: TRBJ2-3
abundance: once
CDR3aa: CASSLDRASTDTQYF

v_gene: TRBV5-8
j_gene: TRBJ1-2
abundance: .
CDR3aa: CASSLSLGSGYGYTF

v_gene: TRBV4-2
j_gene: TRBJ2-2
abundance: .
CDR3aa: CASSLGLADAGELFF

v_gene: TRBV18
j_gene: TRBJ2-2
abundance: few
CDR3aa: CASSVSPGDGTTGELFF

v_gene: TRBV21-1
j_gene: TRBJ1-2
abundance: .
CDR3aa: CAIPTSAGYTF

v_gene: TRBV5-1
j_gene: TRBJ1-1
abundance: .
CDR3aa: CASSLSGSTSPEAFF

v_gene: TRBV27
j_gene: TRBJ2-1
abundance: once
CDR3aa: CASSPRTGRVGFEQFF

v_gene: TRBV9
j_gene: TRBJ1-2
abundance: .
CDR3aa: CASSVAQGGNYGYTF

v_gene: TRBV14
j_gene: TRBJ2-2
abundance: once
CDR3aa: CASSQRLAGVTGELFF

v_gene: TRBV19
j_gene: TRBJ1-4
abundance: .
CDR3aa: CASLDRGGEKLFF

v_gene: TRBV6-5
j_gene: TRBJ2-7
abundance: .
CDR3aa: CASSYVPGGSYEQYF

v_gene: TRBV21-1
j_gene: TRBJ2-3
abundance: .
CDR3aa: CASSRTSGSDASTDTQYF

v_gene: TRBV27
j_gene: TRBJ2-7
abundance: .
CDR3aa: CASSLGLTYEQYF

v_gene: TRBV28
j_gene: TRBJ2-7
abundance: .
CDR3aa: CASSSVYEQYF

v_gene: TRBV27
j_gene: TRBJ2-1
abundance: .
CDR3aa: CAIGQGHWNEQFF

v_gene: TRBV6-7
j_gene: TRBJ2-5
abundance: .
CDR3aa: CASSYPGGTSGRMETQYF

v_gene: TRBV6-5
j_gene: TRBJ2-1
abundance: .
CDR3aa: CASSPQGVWDEQFF

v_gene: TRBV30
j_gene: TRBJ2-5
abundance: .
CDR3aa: CAWSVEETQYF

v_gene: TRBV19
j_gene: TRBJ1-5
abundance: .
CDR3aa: CASSQEGNQPQHF

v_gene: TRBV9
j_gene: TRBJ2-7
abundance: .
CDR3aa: CASSGRQGTNHEQYF

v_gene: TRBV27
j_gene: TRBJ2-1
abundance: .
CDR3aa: CASSPFWDRAIDEQFF

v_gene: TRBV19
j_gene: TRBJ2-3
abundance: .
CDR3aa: CASSIGAEGTDTQYF

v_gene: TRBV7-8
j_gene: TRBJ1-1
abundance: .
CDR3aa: CASSPQDRNTEAFF

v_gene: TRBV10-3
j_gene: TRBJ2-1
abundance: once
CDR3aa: CAISEREGVPTYNEQFF

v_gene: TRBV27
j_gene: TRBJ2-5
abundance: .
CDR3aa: CASSSPATSGRRETQYF

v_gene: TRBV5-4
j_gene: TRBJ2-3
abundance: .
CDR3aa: CASSWALGADTQYF

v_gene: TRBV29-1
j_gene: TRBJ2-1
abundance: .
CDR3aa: CSVPYGGAGVSYNEQFF

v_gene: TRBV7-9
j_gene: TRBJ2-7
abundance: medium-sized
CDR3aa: CASSLGSYEQYF

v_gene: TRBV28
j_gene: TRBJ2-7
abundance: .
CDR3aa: CASSLETYEQYF

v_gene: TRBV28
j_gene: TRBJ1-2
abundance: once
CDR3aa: CASRQRTGWNYGYTF

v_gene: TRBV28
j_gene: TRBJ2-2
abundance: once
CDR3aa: CASSGWVHHSTGELFF

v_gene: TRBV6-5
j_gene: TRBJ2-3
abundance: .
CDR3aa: CASNDRDRGTDTQYF

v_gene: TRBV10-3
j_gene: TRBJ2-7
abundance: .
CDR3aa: CAISLGEASEQYF

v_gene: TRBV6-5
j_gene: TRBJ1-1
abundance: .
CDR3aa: CASSYGEGDTEAFF

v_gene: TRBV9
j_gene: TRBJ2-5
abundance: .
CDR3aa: CASSVWGGSETQYF

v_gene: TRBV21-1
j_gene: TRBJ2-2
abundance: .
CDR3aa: CASSKSGQDGNTGELFF

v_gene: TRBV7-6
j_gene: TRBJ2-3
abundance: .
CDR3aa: CASSFLDRSTDTQYF

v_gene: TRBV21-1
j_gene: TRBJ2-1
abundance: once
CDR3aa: CARVPRVSYNEQFF

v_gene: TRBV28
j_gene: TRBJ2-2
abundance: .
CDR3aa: CASSTNRALASENTGELFF

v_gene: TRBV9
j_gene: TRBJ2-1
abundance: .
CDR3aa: CASSERGADNEQFF

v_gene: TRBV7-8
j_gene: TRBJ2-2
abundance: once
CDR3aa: CASSLGLAGITGELFF

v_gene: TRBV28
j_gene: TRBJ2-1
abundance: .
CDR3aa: CASSLRGGNEQFF